This TCR beta chain came from a study of blood T cell repertoires in COVID-19 (dated by TCRdb to 2019 to 2021). For context, the study as a whole: The collaborator samples originated in the United States, Italy and Spain and spanned the acute and convalescent phases of COVID-19. The prospective study material was composed of cDNA or gDNA derived from T cells, B-cell-depleted T cells, or PBMCs. Deeply sampled blood TCRbeta repertoires from subjects exposed to, actively infected with, or recovered from COVID-19 were included in the dataset. The repertoires were made available in a free public database intended to serve as a resource for research on the immune response to SARS-CoV-2. The samples were drawn from two sources: the first 160 participants of the ongoing ImmuneRACE study, and 1,200 or so subjects contributed by 6 global collaborators. Nearly every sample came with metadata listing a de-identified subject ID, COVID-19 status, age in years and sex. Where available, HLA class I and class II types were taken from metadata supplied by the sample provider and were not determined by assay-based typing. General study outcomes and caveats: Clinical and demographic metadata were provided uncurated, with the amount varying by source and participant.

Including the terminal cysteine and phenylalanine, the CDR3 comprises 16 residues. Kept here is only the CDR3 DNA, which spans 48 bases and is read in frame from base 1. Based on the germline V gene (reference sequence), the CDR1 and CDR2 sequences are LNHDA and SQIVND. The germline V and J ends show losses of 3 bases and 1 base respectively, and no gene match explains 8 bases of the junction. This clone was counted a single time. There is no known antigen for this receptor. The sample holds no much larger clone one base away, and base qualities are not on file. Whole blood was collected in K2EDTA tubes by collaborating institutions according to the institutions' own protocols. For TCRbeta analysis, collaborators shipped samples in one of three forms: frozen whole blood, isolated PBMCs, or DNA extracted from either of those sample types. TCRbeta CDR3 regions were amplified from genomic DNA by means of the immunoSEQ Assay, a bias-controlled multiplex PCR. On the authors' methods: The number of nucleated cells in each sample was estimated by amplification of reference gene primers within the assay. Sequence reads were collapsed and filtered to measure the absolute abundance of every unique TCRbeta CDR3 rearrangement. For each sample, productive Simpson clonality was calculated by taking the square root of Simpson's diversity index across productive rearrangements. The table was pulled from immuneACCESS by TCRdb, which kept in-frame rearrangements only. Such tables lose some clones; where checked, under half of the loss comes from unresolved V genes, and the rest has no known cause. V, J and clone size reflect that table, while D and trimming were determined from the DNA. In all, the sample holds around 150,000 clones, and about 85% of those were seen once. The ten top clones hold 1.1% of the sample.

The sequence was obtained from a man in his forties or fifties with acute or convalescent COVID-19. The sequenced material came from peripheral blood. The receptor chain draws on TRBV19 and TRBJ2-5, with 7 junctional bases fitting TRBD1. The DNA is TGTGCCAGTAGTATCACCCTTAGGGGGCCCCAAGAGACCCAGTACTTC. Its coded protein is CASSITLRGPQETQYF.